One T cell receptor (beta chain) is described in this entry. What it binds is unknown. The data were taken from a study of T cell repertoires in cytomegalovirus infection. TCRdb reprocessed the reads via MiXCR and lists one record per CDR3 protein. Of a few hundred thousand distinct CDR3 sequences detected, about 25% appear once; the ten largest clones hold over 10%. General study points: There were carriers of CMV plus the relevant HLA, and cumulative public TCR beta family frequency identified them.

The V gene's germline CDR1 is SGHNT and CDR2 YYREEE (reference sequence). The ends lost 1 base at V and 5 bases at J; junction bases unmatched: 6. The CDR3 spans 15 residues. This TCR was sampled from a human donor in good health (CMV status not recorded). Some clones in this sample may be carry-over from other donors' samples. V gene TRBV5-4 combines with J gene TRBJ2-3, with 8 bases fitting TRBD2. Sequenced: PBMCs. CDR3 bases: TGTGCCAGCAGCTTGCCCGGGAGGGCCGGAGATACGCAGTATTTT. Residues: CASSLPGRAGDTQYF.